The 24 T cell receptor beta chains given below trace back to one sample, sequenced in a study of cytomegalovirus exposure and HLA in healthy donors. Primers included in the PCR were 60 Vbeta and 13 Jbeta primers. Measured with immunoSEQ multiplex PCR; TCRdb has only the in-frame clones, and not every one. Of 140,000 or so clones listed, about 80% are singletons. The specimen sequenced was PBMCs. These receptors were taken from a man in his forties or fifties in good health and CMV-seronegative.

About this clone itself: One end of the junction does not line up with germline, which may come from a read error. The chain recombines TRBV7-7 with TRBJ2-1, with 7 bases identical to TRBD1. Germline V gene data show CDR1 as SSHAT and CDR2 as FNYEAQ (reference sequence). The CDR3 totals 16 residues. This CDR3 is CASSLGLRGRLDEQFF. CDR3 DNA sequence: TGTGCTAGCAGCTTAGGGCTTAGGGGGCGCCTGGATGAGCAGTTCTTC.

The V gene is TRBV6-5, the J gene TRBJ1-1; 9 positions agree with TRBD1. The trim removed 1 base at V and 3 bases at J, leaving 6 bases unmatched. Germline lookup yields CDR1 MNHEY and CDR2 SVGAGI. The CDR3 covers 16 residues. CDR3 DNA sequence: TGTGCCAGCAGTTACTGGGGACAGGGAACGGACACTGAAGCTTTCTTT. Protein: CASSYWGQGTDTEAFF.

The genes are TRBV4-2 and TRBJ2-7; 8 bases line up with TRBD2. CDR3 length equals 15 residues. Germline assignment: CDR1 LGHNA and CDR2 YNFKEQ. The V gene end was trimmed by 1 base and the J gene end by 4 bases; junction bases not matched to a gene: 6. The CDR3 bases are TGTGCCAGCAGCCAAGGAGCTAGCGGGCATTACGAGCAGTACTTC. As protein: CASSQGASGHYEQYF.

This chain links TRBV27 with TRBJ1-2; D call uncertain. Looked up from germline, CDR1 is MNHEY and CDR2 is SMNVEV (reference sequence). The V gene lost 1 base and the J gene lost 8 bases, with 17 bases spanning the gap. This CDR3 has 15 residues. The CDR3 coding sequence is TGTGCCAGCAGTTTATTGTCTTCCGTATCGTTGGGCTACACCTTC. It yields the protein CASSLLSSVSLGYTF.

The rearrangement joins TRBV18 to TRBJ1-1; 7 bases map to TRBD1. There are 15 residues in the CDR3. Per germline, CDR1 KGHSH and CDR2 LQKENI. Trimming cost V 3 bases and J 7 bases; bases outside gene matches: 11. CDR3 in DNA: TGTGCCAGCTCACCTCAGGGCCAGGGGGTCAATGAAGCTTTCTTT. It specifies CASSPQGQGVNEAFF.

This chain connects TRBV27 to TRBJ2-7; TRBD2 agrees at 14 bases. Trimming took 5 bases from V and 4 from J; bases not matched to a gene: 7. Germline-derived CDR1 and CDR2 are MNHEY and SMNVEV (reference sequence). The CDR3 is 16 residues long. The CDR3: CASSKPGLAGAYEQYF. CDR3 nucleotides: TGTGCCAGCAGTAAGCCGGGACTAGCGGGGGCATACGAGCAGTACTTC.

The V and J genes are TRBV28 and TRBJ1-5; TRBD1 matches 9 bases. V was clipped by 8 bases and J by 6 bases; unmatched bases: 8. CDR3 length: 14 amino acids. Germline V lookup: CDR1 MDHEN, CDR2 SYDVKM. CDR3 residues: CASVRTGASQPQHF. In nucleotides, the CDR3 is TGTGCCAGCGTTCGGACAGGGGCCAGTCAGCCCCAGCATTTT.

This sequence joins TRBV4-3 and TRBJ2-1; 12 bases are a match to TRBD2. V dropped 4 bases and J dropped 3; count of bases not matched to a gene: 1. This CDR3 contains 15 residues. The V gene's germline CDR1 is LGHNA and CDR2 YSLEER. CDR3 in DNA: TGCGCCAGCAGCCCTAGCGGGGGGGGCTACAATGAGCAGTTCTTC. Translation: CASSPSGGGYNEQFF.

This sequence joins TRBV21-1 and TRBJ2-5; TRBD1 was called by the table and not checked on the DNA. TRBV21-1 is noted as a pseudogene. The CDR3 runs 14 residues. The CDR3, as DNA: TGTGCCAGCAGCAAAGCTGAACAGGGGGAGACCCAGTACTTC. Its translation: CASSKAEQGETQYF.

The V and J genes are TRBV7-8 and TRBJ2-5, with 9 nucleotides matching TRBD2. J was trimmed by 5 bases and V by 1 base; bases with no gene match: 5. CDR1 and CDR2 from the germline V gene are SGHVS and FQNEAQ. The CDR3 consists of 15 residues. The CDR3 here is CASSLGAGGLETQYF. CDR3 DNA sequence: TGTGCCAGCAGCTTAGGGGCGGGGGGGCTTGAGACCCAGTACTTC.

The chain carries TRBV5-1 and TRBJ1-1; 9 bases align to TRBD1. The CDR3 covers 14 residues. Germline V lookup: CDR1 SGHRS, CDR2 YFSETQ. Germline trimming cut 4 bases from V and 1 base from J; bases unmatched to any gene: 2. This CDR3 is CASSMGQGNTEAFF. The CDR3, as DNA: TGCGCCAGCAGCATGGGACAGGGGAACACTGAAGCTTTCTTT.

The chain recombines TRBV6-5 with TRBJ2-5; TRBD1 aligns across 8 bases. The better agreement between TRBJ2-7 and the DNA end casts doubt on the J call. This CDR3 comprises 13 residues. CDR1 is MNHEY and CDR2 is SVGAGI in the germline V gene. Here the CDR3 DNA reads TGTGCCAGCAGACCGACAGGGGTCTACGAGCAGTACTTC. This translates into CASRPTGVYEQYF.

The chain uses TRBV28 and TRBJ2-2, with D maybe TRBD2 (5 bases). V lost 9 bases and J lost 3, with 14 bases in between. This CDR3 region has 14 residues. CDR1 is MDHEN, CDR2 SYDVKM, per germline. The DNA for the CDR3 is TGTGCCAGTTGGCACCGGGGAGACACCGGGGAGCTGTTTTTT. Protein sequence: CASWHRGDTGELFF.

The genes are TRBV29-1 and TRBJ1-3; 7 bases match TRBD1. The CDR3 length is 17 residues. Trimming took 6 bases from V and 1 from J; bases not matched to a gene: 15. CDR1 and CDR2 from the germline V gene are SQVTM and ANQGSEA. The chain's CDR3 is CSVRDSLFNLSGNTIYF. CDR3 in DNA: TGCAGCGTGCGGGACAGCCTTTTTAATCTTTCTGGAAACACCATATATTTT.

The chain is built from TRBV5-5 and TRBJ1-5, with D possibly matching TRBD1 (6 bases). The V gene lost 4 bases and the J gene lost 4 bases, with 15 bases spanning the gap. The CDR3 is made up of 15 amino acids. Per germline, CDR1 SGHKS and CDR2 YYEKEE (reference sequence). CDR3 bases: TGTGCCAGCAGCCGGACAGCCGGCGAGAATCAGCCCCAGCATTTT. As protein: CASSRTAGENQPQHF. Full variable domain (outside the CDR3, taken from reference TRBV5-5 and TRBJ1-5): DAGVTQSPTHLIKTRGQQVTLRCSPISGHKSVSWYQQVLGQGPQFIFQYYEKEERGRGNFPDRFSARQFPNYSSELNVNALLLGDSALYLCASSRTAGENQPQHFGDGTRLSIL.

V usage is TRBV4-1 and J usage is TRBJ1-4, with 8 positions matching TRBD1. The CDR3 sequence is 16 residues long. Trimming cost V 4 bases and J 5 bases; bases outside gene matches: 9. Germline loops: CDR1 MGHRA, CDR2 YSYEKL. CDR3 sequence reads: CASSLPTGERNEKLFF. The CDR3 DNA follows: TGCGCCAGCAGCCTTCCGACAGGGGAGAGAAATGAAAAACTGTTTTTT.

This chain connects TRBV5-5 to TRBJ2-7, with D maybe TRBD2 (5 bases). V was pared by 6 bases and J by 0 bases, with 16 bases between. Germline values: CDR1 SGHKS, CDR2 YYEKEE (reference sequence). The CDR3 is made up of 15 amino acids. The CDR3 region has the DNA TGTGCCAGCACCACCGGGCGGGTGAACTCCTACGAGCAGTACTTC. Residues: CASTTGRVNSYEQYF.

Written as DNA, the CDR3 is TGCGCCAGCAGCCAAGATGGTACAGCCTTGACCGGGGAGCTGTTTTTT. Protein product: CASSQDGTALTGELFF. The rearrangement uses TRBV4-3 and TRBJ2-2; D is uncertain. The germline V and J ends were trimmed by 0 bases and 5 bases, with 13 bases remaining between them. The germline CDR1 and CDR2 sequences are LGHNA and YSLEER. This CDR3 is built from 16 residues.

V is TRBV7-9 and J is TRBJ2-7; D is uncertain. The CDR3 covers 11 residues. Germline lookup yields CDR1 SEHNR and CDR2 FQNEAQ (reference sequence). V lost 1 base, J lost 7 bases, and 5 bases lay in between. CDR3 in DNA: TGTGCCAGCAGCTTAGTCCGGGAGCAGTACTTC. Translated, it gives CASSLVREQYF.

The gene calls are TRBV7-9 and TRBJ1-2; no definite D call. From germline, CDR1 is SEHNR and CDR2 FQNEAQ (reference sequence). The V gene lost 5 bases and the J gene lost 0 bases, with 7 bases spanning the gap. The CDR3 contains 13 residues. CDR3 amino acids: CASSAGSNYGYTF. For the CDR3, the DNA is TGTGCCAGCAGCGCCGGGTCTAACTATGGCTACACCTTC.

CDR3 coding DNA: TGTGCCAGCAGCCGACTAGCGGGGGACCAAGAGACCCAGTACTTC. It yields the protein CASSRLAGDQETQYF. The V and J genes are TRBV7-9 and TRBJ2-5, with 12 bases identical to TRBD2. Trimming removed 5 bases from V and 0 bases from J; junction bases left unmatched: 1. CDR1 SEHNR and CDR2 FQNEAQ come from the germline V gene (reference sequence). The CDR3 length is 15 residues.

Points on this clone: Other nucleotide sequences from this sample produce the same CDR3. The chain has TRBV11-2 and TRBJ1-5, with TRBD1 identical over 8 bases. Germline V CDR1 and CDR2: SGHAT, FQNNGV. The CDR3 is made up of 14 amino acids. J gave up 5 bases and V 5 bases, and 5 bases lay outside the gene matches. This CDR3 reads CASSLGQGHQPQHF. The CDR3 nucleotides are TGTGCCAGCAGCCTCGGACAGGGTCATCAGCCCCAGCATTTT.

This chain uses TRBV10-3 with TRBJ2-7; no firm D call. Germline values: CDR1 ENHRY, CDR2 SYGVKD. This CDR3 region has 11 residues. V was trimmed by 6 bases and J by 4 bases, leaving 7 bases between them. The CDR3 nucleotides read TGTGCCATCAGCAACAGTTACGAGCAGTACTTC. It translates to CAISNSYEQYF.

In DNA, the CDR3 is TGTGCCACCAGCAGAGATATAGGGAGCTCCTATAATTCACCCCTCCACTTT. It specifies CATSRDIGSSYNSPLHF. The chain recombines TRBV15 with TRBJ1-6; no definite D call. CDR3 length: 17 amino acids. Trimming removed 0 bases from V and 0 bases from J, with 9 bases in between. Germline-derived CDR1 and CDR2 are LNHNV and YYDKDF (reference sequence).